This T cell receptor beta chain was retrieved from a study of T cells of healthy individuals. This clonotype appeared many times. V lost 2 bases and J 5 bases, leaving 7 bases between the germline ends. Germline V gene lookup returns CDR1 SGHDT and CDR2 YYEEEE. The CDR3 contains 12 residues. From the 5' RACE reads, TCRdb called clonotypes with MiXCR, one entry per CDR3 protein. The sample yields approximately 89,000 distinct CDR3 sequences, around 5.1% seen once. The TCR originated in a female donor in good health. The chain links TRBV5-6 to TRBJ1-1; D is uncertain. DNA for the CDR3: TGTGCCAGCAGCTTTTATCGGACTGAAGCTTTCTTT. Its protein is CASSFYRTEAFF. Full variable domain (rest looked up from reference TRBV5-6 and TRBJ1-1): DAGVTQSPTHLIKTRGQQVTLRCSPKSGHDTVSWYQQALGQGPQFIFQYYEEEERQRGNFPDRFSGHQFPNYSSELNVNALLLGDSALYLCASSFYRTEAFFGQGTRLTVV.